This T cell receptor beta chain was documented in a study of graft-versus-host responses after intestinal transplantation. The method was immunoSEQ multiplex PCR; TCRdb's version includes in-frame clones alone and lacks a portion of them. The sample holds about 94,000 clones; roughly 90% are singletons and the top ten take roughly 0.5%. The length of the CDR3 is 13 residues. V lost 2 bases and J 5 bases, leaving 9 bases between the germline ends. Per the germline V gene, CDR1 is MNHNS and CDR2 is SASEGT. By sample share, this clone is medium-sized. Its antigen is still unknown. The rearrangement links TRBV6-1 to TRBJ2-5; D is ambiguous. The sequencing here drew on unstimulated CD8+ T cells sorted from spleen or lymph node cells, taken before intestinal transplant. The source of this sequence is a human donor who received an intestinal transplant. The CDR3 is CASSEWLPETQYF. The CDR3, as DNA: TGTGCCAGCAGTGAATGGCTTCCTGAGACCCAGTACTTC.